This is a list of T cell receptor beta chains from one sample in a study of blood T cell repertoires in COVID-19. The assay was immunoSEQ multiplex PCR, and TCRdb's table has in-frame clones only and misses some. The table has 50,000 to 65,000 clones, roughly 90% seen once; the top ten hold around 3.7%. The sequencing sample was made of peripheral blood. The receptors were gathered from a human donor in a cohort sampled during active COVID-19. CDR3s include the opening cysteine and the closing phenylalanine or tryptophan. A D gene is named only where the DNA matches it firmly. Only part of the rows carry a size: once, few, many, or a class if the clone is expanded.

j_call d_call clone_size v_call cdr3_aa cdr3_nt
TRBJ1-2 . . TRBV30 CAWSVTGRGYGYTF TGTGCCTGGAGTGTAACCGGCAGGGGCTATGGCTACACCTTC
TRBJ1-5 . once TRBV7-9 CASSPGVGEGNQPQHF TGTGCCAGCAGCCCCGGAGTAGGGGAGGGCAATCAGCCCCAGCATTTT
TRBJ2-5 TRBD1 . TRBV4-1 CASSQEGGTGGWETQYF TGCGCCAGCAGCCAAGAAGGGGGTACAGGGGGCTGGGAGACCCAGTACTTC
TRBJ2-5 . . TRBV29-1 CSVEQGRETQYF TGCAGCGTTGAACAGGGCAGGGAGACCCAGTACTTC
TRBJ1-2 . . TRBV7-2 CASSLLGDGYTF TGTGCCAGCAGCCTGCTCGGGGATGGCTACACCTTC
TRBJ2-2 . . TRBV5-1 CASSPGLNQATGELFF TGCGCCAGCAGCCCGGGACTGAACCAGGCCACCGGGGAGCTGTTTTTT
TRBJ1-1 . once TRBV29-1 CSVIQLRAEAFF TGCAGCGTTATACAGTTGAGGGCTGAAGCTTTCTTT
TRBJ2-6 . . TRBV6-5 CASRVRGANVLTF TGTGCCAGCAGGGTTAGAGGGGCCAACGTCCTGACTTTC
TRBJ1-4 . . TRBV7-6 CASSPTTQGKEKLFF TGTGCCAGCAGCCCAACGACACAGGGAAAGGAAAAACTGTTTTTT
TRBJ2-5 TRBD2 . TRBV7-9 CASSSSGEWTSGGWETQYF TGTGCCAGCAGCTCTAGTGGGGAATGGACTAGCGGGGGTTGGGAGACCCAGTACTTC
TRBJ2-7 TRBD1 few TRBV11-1 CASSSGGQGANEQYF TGTGCCAGCAGTTCCGGCGGACAGGGGGCCAACGAGCAGTACTTC
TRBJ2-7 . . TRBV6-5 CASNSPGVYEQYF TGTGCCAGCAATAGCCCCGGGGTCTACGAGCAGTACTTC
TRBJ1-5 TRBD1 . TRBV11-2 CASSRSGQGAQPQHF TGTGCCAGCAGTCGTTCGGGACAGGGGGCACAGCCCCAGCATTTT